This T cell receptor (beta chain) was documented in a study of T cell therapy after organ transplantation. The V and J ends lost 0 bases and 2 bases respectively, with 8 bases between them. CDR1 is PRHDT, CDR2 FYEKMQ, per germline (reference sequence). This CDR3 region has 15 residues. Clones were sequenced by immunoSEQ multiplex PCR, and TCRdb holds only the in-frame ones, with some missing. This table holds 51,000 or so clones, about 94% found once. In this sample, this clone turned up once. Its target is unknown. The specimen comprised CD8+ T cells from blood, sampled before autologous CMV-specific T cell therapy. This receptor was taken from a human patient who had received a solid organ transplant and had CMV disease. The chain carries TRBV13 and TRBJ1-5; D call uncertain. CDR3 bases: TGTGCCAGCAGCTTAGGCCCGCAGGGCAATCAGCCCCAGCATTTT. This gives the protein CASSLGPQGNQPQHF.